The sample holds one count of the clone carrying this TCR beta chain. In the authors' workflow: Counts of nucleated cells, estimated from reference gene primer amplification, were obtained. The method was immunoSEQ multiplex PCR; TCRdb's version includes in-frame clones alone and lacks a portion of them. D and trimming were read from the DNA, whereas the V and J calls and clone size are those reported in that table. The data contain 40,000 to 45,000 clones, about two thirds of them singletons. The data stem from a study of blood T cell repertoires in COVID-19. At the level of the study: Both acute and convalescent COVID-19 samples were obtained from the United States, Italy and Spain. Sources were T cells, B-cell-depleted T cells, or PBMCs; the material itself was cDNA or gDNA.

The CDR3 spans 15 residues. In germline, CDR1 is MRHNA, CDR2 SNTAGT. The V gene lost 6 bases and the J gene lost 2 bases, with 11 bases spanning the gap. Source material: peripheral blood. J is TRBJ2-6 and V is TRBV6-4, with a weak D call TRBD1 (5 bases). The TCR was taken from a man at least 80 years old with acute or convalescent COVID-19. This chain's CDR3 is CASSPGSAGANVLTF. Here the CDR3 DNA reads TGTGCCAGCAGCCCAGGGTCGGCTGGGGCCAACGTCCTGACTTTC.